This TCR beta chain is from a study of early T cells in non-severe SARS-CoV-2 infection. General observations from the study: Matches to VDJdb favored anti-spike CD8 responses and missed private and CD4 specificities.

This clonotype was detected many times. Its specificity is unknown. CDR3 length: 15 residues. Germline V CDR1 and CDR2: SGHRS, YFSETQ. Deletions cut 7 bases from V and 8 bases from J, with 21 bases between. The TCR library protocol attached unique molecular identifiers to the individual cDNA molecules. TCRdb re-derived calls from the 5' RACE reads in MiXCR, one entry per CDR3 protein. This table has 100,000 to 120,000 distinct CDR3 sequences, around 12% appearing once. The chain has TRBV5-1 and TRBJ1-4; maybe TRBD1 (5 bases). The sample here was whole blood, taken at baseline. The clonotype comes from an adult who was a healthcare worker with PCR-confirmed SARS-CoV-2 infection or an uninfected control (not recorded which). The CDR3 DNA follows: TGCGCCAGCTGCGCGAAGACGGGGGTAAAGGAAAAACTGTTTTTT. Its translation: CASCAKTGVKEKLFF.